What follows are 15 T cell receptor beta chains derived from one specimen sequenced in a study of blood T cell repertoires in COVID-19. Using immunoSEQ multiplex PCR, the repertoire was profiled, and TCRdb retains in-frame clones only, with some absent. This table holds about 260,000 clones, around 90% found once. Sequences were obtained from PBMCs or T cells enriched from blood (not recorded which). These receptors were obtained from a woman aged 45-59 years who had recovered from COVID-19.

The chain recombines TRBV25-1 with TRBJ2-4, with 9 bases identical to TRBD1. Germline V gives CDR1 MGHDK, CDR2 SYGVNS. The ends lost 2 bases at V and 6 bases at J; junction bases unmatched: 5. CDR3 length equals 15 residues. CDR3 sequence: CASSEGTGGRNIQYF. In DNA form, the CDR3 reads TGTGCCAGCAGTGAAGGTACAGGGGGCAGAAACATTCAGTACTTC.

In the case of this clone: At one end the junction does not follow the germline gene, possibly because of a read error. This chain links TRBV7-7 with TRBJ2-2, with 14 bases aligning to TRBD2. Germline-derived CDR1 and CDR2 are SSHAT and FNYEAQ (reference sequence). CDR3 length: 20 amino acids. The CDR3 DNA is TGTGCTAGCAGCGAAACAACTGAGGGACTAGCGGGAGTAGGAACCGGGGAGCTGTTTTTT. Its translation is CASSETTEGLAGVGTGELFF.

The chain has TRBV19 and TRBJ2-1, with 14 bases identical to TRBD2. Germline V CDR1 and CDR2: LNHDA, SQIVND (reference sequence). V was pared by 5 bases and J by 7 bases, with 7 bases of the junction left unmatched. CDR3 length: 16 amino acids. CDR3 DNA sequence: TGTGCCAGTAGTGTCGGACTAGCGGGAGGTACAAATGAGCAGTTCTTC. Its protein is CASSVGLAGGTNEQFF.

This chain links TRBV5-1 with TRBJ1-4, with 8 bases identical to TRBD1. Losses at the gene ends were 2 bases for V and 0 bases for J; bases not matched to a gene: 3. CDR3 size: 16 residues. Germline CDR1 SGHRS, CDR2 YFSETQ. CDR3 DNA: TGCGCCAGCAGCTTCGGACAGGGAGCAACTAATGAAAAACTGTTTTTT. It translates to CASSFGQGATNEKLFF.

The chain combines TRBV6-1 with TRBJ2-1; D remains unclear. Germline V gives CDR1 MNHNS, CDR2 SASEGT. The CDR3 contains 16 residues. V was shortened by 2 bases and J by 3 bases, with 14 bases between the two germline ends. Written as DNA, the CDR3 is TGTGCCAGCAGTGAAAGGTTCGCGGTTGACTACAATGAGCAGTTCTTC. Its translation: CASSERFAVDYNEQFF.

The chain employs TRBV5-8 and TRBJ1-1; possible D gene TRBD1, 6 bases. Trimming left V 4 bases short and J 1 base short, with 14 bases between. Germline-derived CDR1 and CDR2 are SGHTS and YDEGEE. The CDR3 spans 15 residues. The CDR3 sequence: CASSLGVTGNTEAFF. The CDR3 DNA reads as TGTGCCAGCAGCCTAGGGGTGACAGGGAACACTGAAGCTTTCTTT. Based on the CDR3 plus reference TRBV5-8 and TRBJ1-1, the full variable domain is EAGVTQSPTHLIKTRGQQATLRCSPISGHTSVYWYQQALGLGLQFLLWYDEGEERNRGNFPPRFSGRQFPNYSSELNVNALELEDSALYLCASSLGVTGNTEAFFGQGTRLTVV.

The CDR3 DNA reads as TGTGCCAGCAGCCAGATAGCGGGGAACTACAATGAGCAGTTCTTC. Translating it yields CASSQIAGNYNEQFF. V and J are TRBV9 and TRBJ2-1; 8 nucleotides align to TRBD2. The CDR3 has 15 residues. CDR1 SGDLS and CDR2 YYNGEE come from the germline V gene. V shed 4 bases, J shed 3 bases, and the junction held 6 bases outside the gene matches.

The sample holds a few counts of this clone. This rearrangement joins TRBV25-1 to TRBJ2-6; D is uncertain. Between the trimmed V and J ends, which lost 3 bases and 5 bases, there was a span of 8 bases. CDR1 is MGHDK and CDR2 is SYGVNS in the germline V gene. This CDR3 is 14 amino acids long. The CDR3 region has the DNA TGTGCCAGCAGTGACTCAGTCTGGGCCAACGTCCTGACTTTC. Protein sequence: CASSDSVWANVLTF.

This chain connects TRBV2 to TRBJ1-5; D gene unclear. The V and J ends lost 2 bases and 6 bases respectively, with 11 bases between them. The germline gives CDR1 SNHLY, CDR2 FYNNEI. CDR3 length: 14 residues. CDR3 DNA: TGTGCCAGCAGTGAACGAGTCCGGGGTCAGCCCCAGCATTTT. Amino acid sequence: CASSERVRGQPQHF.

This chain uses TRBV28 with TRBJ1-2, with 8 positions matching TRBD1. The J segment lost 8 bases and the V segment lost 6 bases, leaving 14 bases of the junction unmatched. This CDR3 region has 15 residues. Germline V gene data show CDR1 as MDHEN and CDR2 as SYDVKM. CDR3 DNA sequence: TGTGCCAGCAGGCCCCCAGGGGGCGGAACTCGCGGCTACACCTTC. This gives the protein CASRPPGGGTRGYTF.

The chain employs TRBV15 and TRBJ1-1, with TRBD1 as a possible D gene (5 bases). Germline CDR1 reads LNHNV; CDR2 reads YYDKDF (reference sequence). Trimming cost V 0 bases and J 3 bases, with 11 bases left between them. CDR3 size: 15 residues. The CDR3 sequence: CATSRDYGRDTEAFF. CDR3 DNA: TGTGCCACCAGCAGAGATTATGGCAGGGACACTGAAGCTTTCTTT. The variable domain in full, with the rest retrieved from reference TRBV15 and TRBJ1-1, is DAMVIQNPRYQVTQFGKPVTLSCSQTLNHNVMYWYQQKSSQAPKLLFHYYDKDFNNEADTPDNFQSRRPNTSFCFLDIRSPGLGDTAMYLCATSRDYGRDTEAFFGQGTRLTVV.

This chain uses TRBV9 with TRBJ2-1; 10 bases line up with TRBD2. Germline V lookup: CDR1 SGDLS, CDR2 YYNGEE. The CDR3 has 15 amino acids. The trim removed 3 bases at V and 4 bases at J, leaving 4 bases unmatched. The DNA for the CDR3 is TGTGCCAGCAGCGAACTAGCGGGACCATACAATGAGCAGTTCTTC. Translation: CASSELAGPYNEQFF.

This clone has ten or more counts. Other DNA sequences of this sample code for an identical CDR3. The CDR3 DNA reads TGTGCCAGCAGTTATTACGGGAGCTCCTACGAGCAGTACTTC. Amino acids: CASSYYGSSYEQYF. The chain has TRBV27 and TRBJ2-7; TRBD2 is a possible D gene (6 bases). The CDR3 sequence is 14 residues long. Germline CDR1 reads MNHEY; CDR2 reads SMNVEV (reference sequence). The V end was cut by 4 bases, the J end by 0 bases, with 10 bases between.

This CDR3 reads CAIRGHSGANVLTF. In nucleotides, the CDR3 is TGTGCCATCAGGGGCCACTCTGGGGCCAACGTCCTGACTTTC. The chain has TRBV10-3 and TRBJ2-6; D unclear. Germline V gene lookup returns CDR1 ENHRY and CDR2 SYGVKD. The CDR3 sequence is 14 residues long. The ends were cut back, 6 bases at V and 0 bases at J, with 6 bases in the middle.

V usage is TRBV30 and J usage is TRBJ2-3; TRBD2 is a possible D gene (6 bases). CDR1 is GTSNPN and CDR2 is SVGIG in the germline V gene (reference sequence). The V end lost 0 bases, the J end lost 1 base, and 11 bases lay between the germline ends. This CDR3 comprises 15 residues. This CDR3 reads CAWSVISGGTDTQYF. The CDR3 region has the DNA TGTGCCTGGAGTGTGATTAGCGGCGGCACAGATACGCAGTATTTT.